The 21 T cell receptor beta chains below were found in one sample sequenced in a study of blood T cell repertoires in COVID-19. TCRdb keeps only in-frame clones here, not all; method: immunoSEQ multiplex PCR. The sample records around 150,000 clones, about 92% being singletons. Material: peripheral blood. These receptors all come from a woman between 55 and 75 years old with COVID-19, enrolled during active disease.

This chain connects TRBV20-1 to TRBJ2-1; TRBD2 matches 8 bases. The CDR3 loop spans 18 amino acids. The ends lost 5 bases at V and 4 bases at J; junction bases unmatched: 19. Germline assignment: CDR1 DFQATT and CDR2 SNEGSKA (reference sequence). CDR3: CSARVALGGGTLYNEQFF. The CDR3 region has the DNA TGCAGTGCTCGTGTGGCTTTGGGCGGGGGGACGTTATACAATGAGCAGTTCTTC.

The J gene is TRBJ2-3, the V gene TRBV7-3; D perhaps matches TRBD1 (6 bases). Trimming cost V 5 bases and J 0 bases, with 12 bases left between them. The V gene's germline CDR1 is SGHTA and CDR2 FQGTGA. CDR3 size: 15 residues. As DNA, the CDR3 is TGTGCCAGCAGCCCCTCGGGACATAGCACAGATACGCAGTATTTT. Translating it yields CASSPSGHSTDTQYF.

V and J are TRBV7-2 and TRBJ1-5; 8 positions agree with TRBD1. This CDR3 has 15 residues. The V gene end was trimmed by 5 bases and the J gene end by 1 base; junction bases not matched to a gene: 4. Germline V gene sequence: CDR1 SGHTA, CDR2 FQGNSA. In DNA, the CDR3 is TGTGCCAGCAGCCCCGGACAGGGAAGCAATCAGCCCCAGCATTTT. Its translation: CASSPGQGSNQPQHF.

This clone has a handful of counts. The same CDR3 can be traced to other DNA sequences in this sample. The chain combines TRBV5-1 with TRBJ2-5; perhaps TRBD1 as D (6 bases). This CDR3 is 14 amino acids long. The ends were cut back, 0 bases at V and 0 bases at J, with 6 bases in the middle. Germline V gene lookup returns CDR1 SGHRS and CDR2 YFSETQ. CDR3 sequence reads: CASSLGQDQETQYF. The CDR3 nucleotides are TGCGCCAGCAGCTTGGGACAGGACCAAGAGACCCAGTACTTC.

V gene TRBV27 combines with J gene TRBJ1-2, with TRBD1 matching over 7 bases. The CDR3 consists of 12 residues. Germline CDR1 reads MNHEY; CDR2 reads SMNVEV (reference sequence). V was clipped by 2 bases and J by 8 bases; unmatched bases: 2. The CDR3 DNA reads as TGTGCCAGCAGTTTACAGGGGGACGGCTACACCTTC. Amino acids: CASSLQGDGYTF.

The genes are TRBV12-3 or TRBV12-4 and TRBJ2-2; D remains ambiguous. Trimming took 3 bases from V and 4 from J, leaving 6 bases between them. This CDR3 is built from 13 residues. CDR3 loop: CASSFERTGELFF. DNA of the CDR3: TGTGCCAGCAGTTTCGAGCGCACCGGGGAGCTGTTTTTT.

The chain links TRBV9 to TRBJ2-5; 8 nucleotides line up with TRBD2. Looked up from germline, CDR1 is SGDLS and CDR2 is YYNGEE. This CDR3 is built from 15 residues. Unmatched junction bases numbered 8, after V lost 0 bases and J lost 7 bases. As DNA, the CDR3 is TGTGCCAGCAGCGTAGACGGGGGGGACCTGGGGACCCAGTACTTC. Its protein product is CASSVDGGDLGTQYF. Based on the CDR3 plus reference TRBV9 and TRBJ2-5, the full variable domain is DSGVTQTPKHLITATGQRVTLRCSPRSGDLSVYWYQQSLDQGLQFLIQYYNGEERAKGNILERFSAQQFPDLHSELNLSSLELGDSALYFCASSVDGGDLGTQYFGPGTRLLVL.

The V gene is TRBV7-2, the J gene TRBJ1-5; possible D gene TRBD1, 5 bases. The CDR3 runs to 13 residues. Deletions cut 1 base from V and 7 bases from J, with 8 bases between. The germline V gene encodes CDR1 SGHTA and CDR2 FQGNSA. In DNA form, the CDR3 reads TGTGCCAGCAGCTTAGGGAGGGGACAGCCCCAGCATTTT. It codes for CASSLGRGQPQHF.

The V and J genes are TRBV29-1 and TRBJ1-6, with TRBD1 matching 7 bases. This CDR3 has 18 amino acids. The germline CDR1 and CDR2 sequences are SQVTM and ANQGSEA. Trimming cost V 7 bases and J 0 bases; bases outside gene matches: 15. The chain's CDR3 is CSAPNRGQSSSYNSPLHF. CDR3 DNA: TGCAGCGCTCCAAACCGGGGACAGAGCAGCTCCTATAATTCACCCCTCCACTTT.

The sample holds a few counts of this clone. DNA of the CDR3: TGTGCCAGCAGCTCGTGGACAGGGCCAAGCTCCTACGAGCAGTACTTC. Its translation: CASSSWTGPSSYEQYF. The rearrangement uses TRBV7-2 and TRBJ2-7, with 8 nucleotides matching TRBD1. The CDR3 consists of 16 residues. The V and J ends lost 4 bases and 0 bases, in that order; junction bases with no gene match: 8. Germline V CDR1 and CDR2: SGHTA, FQGNSA.

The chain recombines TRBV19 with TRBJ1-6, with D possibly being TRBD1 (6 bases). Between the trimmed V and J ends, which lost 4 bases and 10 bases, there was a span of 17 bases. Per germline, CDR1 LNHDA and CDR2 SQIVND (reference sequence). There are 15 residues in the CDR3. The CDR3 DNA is TGTGCCAGTAGTACTGCCGGGGGGCTGAGGTCACCCCTCCACTTT. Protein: CASSTAGGLRSPLHF.

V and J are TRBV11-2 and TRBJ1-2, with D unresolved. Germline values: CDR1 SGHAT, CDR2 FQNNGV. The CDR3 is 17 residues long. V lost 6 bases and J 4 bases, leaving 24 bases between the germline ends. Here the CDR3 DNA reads TGTGCCAGCAGGCCTATTCGTCAGGACTCCGATACCTATGGCTACACCTTC. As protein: CASRPIRQDSDTYGYTF.

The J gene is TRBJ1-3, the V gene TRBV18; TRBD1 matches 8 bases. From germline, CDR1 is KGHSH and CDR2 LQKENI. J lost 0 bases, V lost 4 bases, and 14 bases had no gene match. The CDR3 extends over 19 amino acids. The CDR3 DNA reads TGTGCCAGCTCACGGCTCGGGACAGGACGTTCTGGCTCTGGAAACACCATATATTTT. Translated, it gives CASSRLGTGRSGSGNTIYF.

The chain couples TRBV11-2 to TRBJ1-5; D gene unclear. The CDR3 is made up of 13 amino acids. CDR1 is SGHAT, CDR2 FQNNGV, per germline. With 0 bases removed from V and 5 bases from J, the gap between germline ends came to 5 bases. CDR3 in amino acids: CASSLDTYQPQHF. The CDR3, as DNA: TGTGCCAGCAGCTTAGACACTTATCAGCCCCAGCATTTT.

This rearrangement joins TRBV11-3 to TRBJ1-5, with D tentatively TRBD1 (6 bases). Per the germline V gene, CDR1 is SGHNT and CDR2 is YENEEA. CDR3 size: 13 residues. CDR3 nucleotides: TGTGATTGGGCAGGGGTCCCCAATCAGCCCCAGCATTTT. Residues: CDWAGVPNQPQHF.

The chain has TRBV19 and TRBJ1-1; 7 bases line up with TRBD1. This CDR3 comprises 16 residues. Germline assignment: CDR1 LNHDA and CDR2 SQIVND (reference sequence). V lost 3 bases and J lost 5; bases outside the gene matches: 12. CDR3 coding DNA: TGTGCCAGTAGTATCTACGGCAGGGGGTATGAGACTGAAGCTTTCTTT. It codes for CASSIYGRGYETEAFF.

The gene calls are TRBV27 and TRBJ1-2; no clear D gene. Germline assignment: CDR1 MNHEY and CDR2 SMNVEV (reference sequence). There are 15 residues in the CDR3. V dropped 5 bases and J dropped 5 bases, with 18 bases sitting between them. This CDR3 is CASSPRGIEGYGYTF. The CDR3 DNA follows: TGTGCCAGCAGTCCACGCGGGATAGAAGGTTATGGCTACACCTTC.

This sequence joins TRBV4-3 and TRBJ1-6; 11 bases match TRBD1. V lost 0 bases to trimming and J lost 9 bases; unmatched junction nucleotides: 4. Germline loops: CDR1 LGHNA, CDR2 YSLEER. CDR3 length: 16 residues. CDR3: CASSQDLGTGGSPLHF. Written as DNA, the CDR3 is TGCGCCAGCAGCCAAGATTTGGGGACAGGGGGTTCACCCCTCCACTTT.

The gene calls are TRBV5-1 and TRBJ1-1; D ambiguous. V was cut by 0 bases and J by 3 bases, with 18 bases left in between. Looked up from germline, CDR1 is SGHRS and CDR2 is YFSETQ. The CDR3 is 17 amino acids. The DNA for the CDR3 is TGCGCCAGCAGCTTGGAGGGCGGAGGAACTCGGGACACTGAAGCTTTCTTT. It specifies CASSLEGGGTRDTEAFF.

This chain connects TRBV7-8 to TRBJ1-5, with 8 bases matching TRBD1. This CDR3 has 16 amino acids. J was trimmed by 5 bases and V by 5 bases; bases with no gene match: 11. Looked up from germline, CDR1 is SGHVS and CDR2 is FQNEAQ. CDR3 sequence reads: CASSPYQGAADQPQHF. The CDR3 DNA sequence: TGTGCCAGCAGCCCTTACCAGGGGGCGGCTGATCAGCCCCAGCATTTT.

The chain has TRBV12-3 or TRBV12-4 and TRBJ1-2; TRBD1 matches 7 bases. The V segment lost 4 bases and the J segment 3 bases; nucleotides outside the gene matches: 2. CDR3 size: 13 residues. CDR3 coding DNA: TGTGCCAGCAGTTCACAGGGGCACTATGGCTACACCTTC. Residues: CASSSQGHYGYTF.